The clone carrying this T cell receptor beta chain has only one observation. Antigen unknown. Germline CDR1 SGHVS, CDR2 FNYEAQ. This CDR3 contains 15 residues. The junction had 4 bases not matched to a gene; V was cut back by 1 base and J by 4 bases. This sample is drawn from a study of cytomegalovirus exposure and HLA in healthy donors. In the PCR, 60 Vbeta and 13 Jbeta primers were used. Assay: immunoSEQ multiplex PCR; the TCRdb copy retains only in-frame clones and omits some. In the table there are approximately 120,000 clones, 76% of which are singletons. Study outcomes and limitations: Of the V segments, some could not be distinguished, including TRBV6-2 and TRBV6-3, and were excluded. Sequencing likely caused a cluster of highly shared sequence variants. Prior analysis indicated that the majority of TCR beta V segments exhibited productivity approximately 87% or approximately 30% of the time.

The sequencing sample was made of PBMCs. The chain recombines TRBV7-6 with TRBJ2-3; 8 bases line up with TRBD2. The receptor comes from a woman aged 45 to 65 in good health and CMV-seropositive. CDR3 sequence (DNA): TGTGCCAGCAGCTTAGGGGGACTAGTCCCAGATACGCAGTATTTT. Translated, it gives CASSLGGLVPDTQYF. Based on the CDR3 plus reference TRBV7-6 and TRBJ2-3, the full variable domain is GAGVSQSPRYKVTKRGQDVALRCDPISGHVSLYWYRQALGQGPEFLTYFNYEAQQDKSGLPNDRFSAERPEGSISTLTIQRTEQRDSAMYRCASSLGGLVPDTQYFGPGTRLTVL.